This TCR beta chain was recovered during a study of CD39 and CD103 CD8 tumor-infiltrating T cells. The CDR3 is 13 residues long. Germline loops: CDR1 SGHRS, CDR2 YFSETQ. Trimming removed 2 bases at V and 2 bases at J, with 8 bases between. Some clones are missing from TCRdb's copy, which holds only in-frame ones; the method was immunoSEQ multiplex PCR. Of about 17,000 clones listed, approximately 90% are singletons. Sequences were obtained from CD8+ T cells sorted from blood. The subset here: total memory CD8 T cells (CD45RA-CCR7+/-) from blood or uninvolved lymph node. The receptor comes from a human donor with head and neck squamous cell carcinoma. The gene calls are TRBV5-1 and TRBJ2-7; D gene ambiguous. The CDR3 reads CASSFGPTYEQYF. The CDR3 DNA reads TGCGCCAGCAGCTTCGGACCGACCTACGAGCAGTACTTC.